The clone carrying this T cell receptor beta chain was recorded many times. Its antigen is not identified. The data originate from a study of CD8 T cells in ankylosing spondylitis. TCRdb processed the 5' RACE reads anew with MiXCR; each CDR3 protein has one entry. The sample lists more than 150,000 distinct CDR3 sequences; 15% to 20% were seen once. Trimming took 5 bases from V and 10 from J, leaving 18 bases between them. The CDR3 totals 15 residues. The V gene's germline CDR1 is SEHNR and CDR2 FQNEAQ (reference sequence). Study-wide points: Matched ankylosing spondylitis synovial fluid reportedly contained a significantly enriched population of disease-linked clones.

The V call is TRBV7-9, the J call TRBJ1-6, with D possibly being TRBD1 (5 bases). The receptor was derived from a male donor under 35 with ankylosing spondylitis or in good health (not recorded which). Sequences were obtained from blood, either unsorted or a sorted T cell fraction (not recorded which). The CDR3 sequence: CASSPPEGRDSPLHF. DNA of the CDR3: TGTGCCAGCAGCCCTCCGGAGGGGCGCGACTCACCCCTCCACTTT.